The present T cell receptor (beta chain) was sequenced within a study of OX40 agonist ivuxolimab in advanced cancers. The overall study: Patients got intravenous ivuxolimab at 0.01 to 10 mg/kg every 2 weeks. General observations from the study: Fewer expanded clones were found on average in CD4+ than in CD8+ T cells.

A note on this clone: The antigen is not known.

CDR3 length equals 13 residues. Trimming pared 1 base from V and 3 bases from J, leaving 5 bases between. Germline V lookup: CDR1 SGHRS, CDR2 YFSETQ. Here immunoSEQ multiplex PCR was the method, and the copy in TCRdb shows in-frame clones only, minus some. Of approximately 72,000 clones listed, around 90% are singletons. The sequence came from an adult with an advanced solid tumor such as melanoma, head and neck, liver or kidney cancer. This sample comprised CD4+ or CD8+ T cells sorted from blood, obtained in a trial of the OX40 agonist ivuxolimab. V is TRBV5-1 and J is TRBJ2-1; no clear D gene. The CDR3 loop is CASSLSRYNEQFF. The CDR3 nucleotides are TGCGCCAGCAGCTTGTCTCGCTACAATGAGCAGTTCTTC. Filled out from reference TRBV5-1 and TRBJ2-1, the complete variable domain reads KAGVTQTPRYLIKTRGQQVTLSCSPISGHRSVSWYQQTPGQGLQFLFEYFSETQRNKGNFPGRFSGRQFSNSRSEMNVSTLELGDSALYLCASSLSRYNEQFFGPGTRLTVL.